This entry lists 14 T cell receptor beta chains sequenced from one sample in a study of beta chain features in type 1 diabetes. The entirety of the isolated RNA underwent reverse transcription, so expressed TCRB transcripts were sequenced. TCRdb's copy holds only in-frame clones and misses some; the assay was immunoSEQ multiplex PCR. The data contain 140,000 to 150,000 clones, around 50% of them seen just once; the ten biggest clones take up around 0.42%. The material sequenced was Tregs from blood. These receptors originate from a man younger than 35 in good health.

This clone came up a few times. The chain has TRBV5-1 and TRBJ2-5; 10 positions agree with TRBD2. CDR1 is SGHRS and CDR2 is YFSETQ in the germline V gene. The CDR3 is made up of 21 amino acids. V trimming: 4 bases; J trimming: 1 base; junction bases outside the gene matches: 22. The CDR3 DNA is TGCGCCAGCAGCCCGGAGGTCTGGCTAGCGGGAGCCGTGGCGGGCCAAGAGACCCAGTACTTC. It yields the protein CASSPEVWLAGAVAGQETQYF.

The CDR3 sequence is CASSQALRQLAGVYYEQYF. CDR3 DNA: TGCGCCAGCAGCCAAGCCCTACGTCAACTAGCGGGAGTGTACTACGAGCAGTACTTC. The chain uses TRBV4-3 and TRBJ2-7; 11 nucleotides line up with TRBD2. The V gene's germline CDR1 is LGHNA and CDR2 YSLEER. Trimming removed 1 base from V and 3 bases from J; junction bases left unmatched: 14. This CDR3 has 19 residues.

CDR3: CASSPGRGAGTEAFF. The CDR3 DNA sequence: TGTGCCAGCAGTCCCGGGCGGGGGGCGGGCACTGAAGCTTTCTTT. The chain carries TRBV27 and TRBJ1-1; D might be TRBD1 (6 bases). V lost 5 bases to trimming and J lost 4 bases, with 17 bases between them. This CDR3 is built from 15 residues. From germline, CDR1 is MNHEY and CDR2 SMNVEV (reference sequence).

This clone showed up just once. This CDR3 reads CASSLTASTDTQYF. Written as DNA, the CDR3 is TGCGCCAGCAGCTTGACAGCTAGCACAGATACGCAGTATTTT. The chain has TRBV5-1 and TRBJ2-3; no clear D gene. Germline CDR1 SGHRS, CDR2 YFSETQ. The CDR3 has 14 residues. V was trimmed by 1 base and J by 0 bases, leaving 6 bases between them.

J is TRBJ1-1 and V is TRBV7-9, with D possibly matching TRBD1 (6 bases). Looked up from germline, CDR1 is SEHNR and CDR2 is FQNEAQ (reference sequence). This CDR3 contains 16 residues. The germline V and J ends were trimmed by 8 bases and 2 bases, with 21 bases remaining between them. In nucleotides, the CDR3 is TGTGCCAGCGACGCGGGGGCGACTACAGGAAACACTGAAGCTTTCTTT. Translated: CASDAGATTGNTEAFF.

This clone was observed a few times. This rearrangement joins TRBV28 to TRBJ1-2; no firm D call. The CDR3 sequence is 11 residues long. Germline CDR1 is MDHEN and CDR2 is SYDVKM. V dropped 6 bases and J dropped 7 bases, with 9 bases sitting between them. CDR3 amino acids: CASRVRSGYTF. CDR3 coding DNA: TGTGCCAGCAGGGTCCGTAGTGGCTACACCTTC.

The chain links TRBV5-4 to TRBJ2-2, with D possibly being TRBD2 (5 bases). V lost 3 bases to trimming and J lost 1 base, with 16 bases between them. This CDR3 has 17 amino acids. Germline V gene data show CDR1 as SGHNT and CDR2 as YYREEE (reference sequence). CDR3 nucleotide sequence: TGTGCCAGCAGCTCCGGACTGCGGGTTGTGAACACCGGGGAGCTGTTTTTT. It is translated as CASSSGLRVVNTGELFF.

The chain combines TRBV6-6 with TRBJ2-7; 7 bases agree with TRBD1. Losses at the gene ends were 7 bases for V and 5 bases for J; bases not matched to a gene: 8. CDR1 MNHNY and CDR2 SVGAGI come from the germline V gene (reference sequence). The CDR3 covers 13 residues. CDR3 region: CASTRQGHHEQYF. In DNA form, the CDR3 reads TGTGCCAGCACCCGACAGGGACATCACGAGCAGTACTTC.

The CDR3 DNA sequence: TGTGCCATCAGAGCGGGGACGAACACCGGGGAGCTGTTTTTT. Translating gives CAIRAGTNTGELFF. The V and J genes are TRBV10-3 and TRBJ2-2; 7 bases are a match to TRBD2. The CDR3 is 14 residues long. Germline V gives CDR1 ENHRY, CDR2 SYGVKD. V dropped 6 bases and J dropped 0; count of bases not matched to a gene: 1.

V is TRBV7-9 and J is TRBJ1-1, with TRBD1 identical over 7 bases. Germline-derived CDR1 and CDR2 are SEHNR and FQNEAQ (reference sequence). This CDR3 region has 14 residues. V lost 0 bases, J lost 5 bases, and 3 bases stayed unmatched. Here the CDR3 DNA reads TGTGCCAGCAGCTTAGCGAACAGGGGAACTGAAGCTTTCTTT. Translated: CASSLANRGTEAFF. Filled out from reference TRBV7-9 and TRBJ1-1, the complete variable domain reads DTGVSQNPRHKITKRGQNVTFRCDPISEHNRLYWYRQTLGQGPEFLTYFQNEAQLEKSRLLSDRFSAERPKGSFSTLEIQRTEQGDSAMYLCASSLANRGTEAFFGQGTRLTVV.

This clone was seen a handful of times. The CDR3 loop reads CASAPGADTQYF. In DNA form, the CDR3 reads TGTGCCAGCGCGCCGGGGGCAGATACGCAGTATTTT. The chain couples TRBV7-2 to TRBJ2-3; D is possibly TRBD2 (6 bases). CDR1 is SGHTA, CDR2 FQGNSA, per germline. The CDR3 extends over 12 amino acids. V was pared by 8 bases and J by 4 bases, with 10 bases between.

V usage is TRBV5-6 and J usage is TRBJ1-2; D is uncertain. V lost 2 bases to trimming and J lost 8 bases, with 13 bases between them. This CDR3 is built from 13 residues. Germline-derived CDR1 and CDR2 are SGHDT and YYEEEE. CDR3 protein: CASSFNPAEGYTF. The CDR3, as DNA: TGTGCCAGCAGCTTTAACCCGGCGGAAGGCTACACCTTC.

The rearrangement joins TRBV7-2 to TRBJ1-1; 7 bases are a match to TRBD1. CDR3 length equals 15 residues. The V segment lost 1 base and the J segment 5 bases; nucleotides outside the gene matches: 7. Germline assignment: CDR1 SGHTA and CDR2 FQGNSA. The CDR3 bases are TGTGCCAGCAGCTTAGTCCAGGGGGTAGGGACTGAAGCTTTCTTT. Its protein is CASSLVQGVGTEAFF.

The V and J genes are TRBV18 and TRBJ1-5; D possibly corresponds to TRBD1 (5 bases). Looked up from germline, CDR1 is KGHSH and CDR2 is LQKENI. The CDR3 runs to 13 residues. Trimming cost V 5 bases and J 6 bases, with 11 bases left between them. CDR3 nucleotides: TGTGCCAGCTCAGGGGGGGGTTTTCAGCCCCAGCATTTT. Its translation is CASSGGGFQPQHF.